This T cell receptor (beta chain) is drawn from a study of blood T cell repertoires in COVID-19. The protocol was immunoSEQ multiplex PCR, while the TCRdb copy is restricted to in-frame clones and leaves out a portion. The repertoire holds around 300,000 clones, with nearly 90% as singletons. This clone has just a few counts. Participant ages covered roughly 18 to 89 years across approximately 25 US areas. Germline CDR1 is SEHNR and CDR2 is FQNEAQ (reference sequence). The CDR3 runs to 14 residues. Trimming at V came to 5 bases and at J to 7 bases, leaving 7 bases not matched to a gene. This TCR was sampled from a woman under 30 with acute COVID-19. The chain uses TRBV7-9 and TRBJ2-1; 8 positions match TRBD1. The sequenced sample was PBMCs or T cells enriched from blood (not recorded which). This chain's CDR3 is CASSPPGGGNEQFF. CDR3 nucleotides: TGTGCCAGCAGCCCTCCAGGGGGCGGGAATGAGCAGTTCTTC.